What follows are 3 T cell receptor beta chains derived from one specimen sequenced in a study of blood T cell repertoires in COVID-19. Some clones are missing from TCRdb's copy, which holds only in-frame ones; the method was immunoSEQ multiplex PCR. The table lists 100,000 to 150,000 clones, around 89% of them singletons. Sequenced material: peripheral blood. The source of these receptors is a human donor in a cohort sampled during active COVID-19.

The chain employs TRBV5-6 and TRBJ2-5, with D perhaps TRBD1 (5 bases). Trimming pared 2 bases from V and 2 bases from J, leaving 10 bases between. The CDR3 covers 14 residues. Per the germline V gene, CDR1 is SGHDT and CDR2 is YYEEEE. In DNA, the CDR3 is TGTGCCAGCAGCTTCTTAGCAGGGCAAGAGACCCAGTACTTC. This encodes CASSFLAGQETQYF. Together with reference TRBV5-6 and TRBJ2-5, the CDR3 gives the full variable domain: DAGVTQSPTHLIKTRGQQVTLRCSPKSGHDTVSWYQQALGQGPQFIFQYYEEEERQRGNFPDRFSGHQFPNYSSELNVNALLLGDSALYLCASSFLAGQETQYFGPGTRLLVL.

The genes are TRBV3-1 (or the pseudogene TRBV3-2) and TRBJ2-1; D unresolved. Trimming shortened V by 2 bases and J by 6 bases, and 11 bases separated the two germline ends. The germline gives CDR1 LGHDT, CDR2 YNNKEL (reference sequence). This CDR3 is built from 14 residues. In DNA form, the CDR3 reads TGTGCCAGCAGCCAATTCATCGGGTCCAATGAGCAGTTCTTC. Residues: CASSQFIGSNEQFF.

This clone has just one count. The chain has TRBV5-4 and TRBJ2-2; 12 bases are a match to TRBD2. The germline gives CDR1 SGHNT, CDR2 YYREEE (reference sequence). J lost 7 bases, V lost 3 bases, and 7 bases had no gene match. The CDR3 consists of 16 residues. The CDR3 DNA reads TGTGCCAGCAGCTCCCTAGCGGGAGGGTTGGACGGGGAGCTGTTTTTT. Translated: CASSSLAGGLDGELFF.